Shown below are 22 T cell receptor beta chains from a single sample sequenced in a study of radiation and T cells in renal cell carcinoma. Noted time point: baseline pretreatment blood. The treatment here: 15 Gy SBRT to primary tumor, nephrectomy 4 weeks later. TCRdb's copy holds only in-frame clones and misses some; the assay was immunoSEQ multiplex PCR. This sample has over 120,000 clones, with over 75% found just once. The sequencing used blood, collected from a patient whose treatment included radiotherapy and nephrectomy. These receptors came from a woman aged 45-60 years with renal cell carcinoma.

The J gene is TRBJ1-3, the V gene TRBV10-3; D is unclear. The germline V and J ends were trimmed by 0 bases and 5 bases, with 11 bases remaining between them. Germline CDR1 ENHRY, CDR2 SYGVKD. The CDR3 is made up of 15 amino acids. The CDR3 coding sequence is TGTGCCATCAGTGAGTCCCAGGACGTTAGAAACACCATATATTTT. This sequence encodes CAISESQDVRNTIYF.

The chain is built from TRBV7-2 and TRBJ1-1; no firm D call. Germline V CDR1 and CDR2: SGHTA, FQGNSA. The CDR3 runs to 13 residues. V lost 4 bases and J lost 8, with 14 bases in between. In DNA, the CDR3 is TGTGCCAGCAGCTCTAGCGTGTTGCTCGAAGCTTTCTTT. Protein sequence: CASSSSVLLEAFF.

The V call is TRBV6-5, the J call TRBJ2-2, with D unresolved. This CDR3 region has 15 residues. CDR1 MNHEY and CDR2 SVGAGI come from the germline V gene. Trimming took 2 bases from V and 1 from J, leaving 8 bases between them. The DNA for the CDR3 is TGTGCCAGCAGTTACGCCGGTTTGAACACCGGGGAGCTGTTTTTT. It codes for CASSYAGLNTGELFF.

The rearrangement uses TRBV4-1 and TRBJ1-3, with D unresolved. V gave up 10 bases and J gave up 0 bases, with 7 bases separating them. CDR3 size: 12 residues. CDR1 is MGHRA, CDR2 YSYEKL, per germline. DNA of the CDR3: TGCGCCACCCAGAGCTCTGGAAACACCATATATTTT. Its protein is CATQSSGNTIYF.

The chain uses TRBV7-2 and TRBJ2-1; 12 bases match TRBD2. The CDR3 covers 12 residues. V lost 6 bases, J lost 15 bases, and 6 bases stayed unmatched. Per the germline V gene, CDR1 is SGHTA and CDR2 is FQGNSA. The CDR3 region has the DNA TGTGCCAGCAGACCCACTAGCGGGGGGCTGTTCTTC. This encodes CASRPTSGGLFF.

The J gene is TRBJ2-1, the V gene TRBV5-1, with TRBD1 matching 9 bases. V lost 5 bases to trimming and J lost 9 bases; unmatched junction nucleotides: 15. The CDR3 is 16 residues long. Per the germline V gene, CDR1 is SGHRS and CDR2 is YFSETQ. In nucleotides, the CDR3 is TGCGCCAGCAGAAACCCTACAGGGGGCTGGTACGGTGAGCAGTTCTTC. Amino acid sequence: CASRNPTGGWYGEQFF.

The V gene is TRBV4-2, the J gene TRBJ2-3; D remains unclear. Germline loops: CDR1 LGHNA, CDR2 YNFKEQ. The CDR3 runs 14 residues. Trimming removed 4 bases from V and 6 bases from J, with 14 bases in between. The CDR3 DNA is TGTGCCAGCAGCCTCGAGGACCAAAGGGATACGCAGTATTTT. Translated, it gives CASSLEDQRDTQYF.

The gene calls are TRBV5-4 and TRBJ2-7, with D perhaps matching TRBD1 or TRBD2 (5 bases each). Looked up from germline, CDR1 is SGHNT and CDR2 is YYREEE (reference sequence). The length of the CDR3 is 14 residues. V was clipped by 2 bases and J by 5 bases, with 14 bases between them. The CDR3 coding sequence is TGTGCCAGCAGCTTTGGGGGTAGGACCCACGAGCAGTACTTC. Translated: CASSFGGRTHEQYF.

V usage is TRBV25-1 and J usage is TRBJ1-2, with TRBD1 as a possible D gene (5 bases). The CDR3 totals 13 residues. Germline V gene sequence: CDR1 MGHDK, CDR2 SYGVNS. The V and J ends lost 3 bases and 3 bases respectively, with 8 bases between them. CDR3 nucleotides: TGTGCCAGCAGTGATATGGGGGACTATGGCTACACCTTC. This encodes CASSDMGDYGYTF.

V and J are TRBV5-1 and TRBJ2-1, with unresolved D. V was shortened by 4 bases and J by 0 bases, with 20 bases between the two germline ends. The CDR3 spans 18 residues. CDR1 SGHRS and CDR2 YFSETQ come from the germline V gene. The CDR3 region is CASSPEGVSTSSYNEQFF. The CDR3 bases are TGCGCCAGCAGCCCCGAAGGCGTGTCCACCAGCTCCTACAATGAGCAGTTCTTC. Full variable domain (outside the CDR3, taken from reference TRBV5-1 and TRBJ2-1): KAGVTQTPRYLIKTRGQQVTLSCSPISGHRSVSWYQQTPGQGLQFLFEYFSETQRNKGNFPGRFSGRQFSNSRSEMNVSTLELGDSALYLCASSPEGVSTSSYNEQFFGPGTRLTVL.

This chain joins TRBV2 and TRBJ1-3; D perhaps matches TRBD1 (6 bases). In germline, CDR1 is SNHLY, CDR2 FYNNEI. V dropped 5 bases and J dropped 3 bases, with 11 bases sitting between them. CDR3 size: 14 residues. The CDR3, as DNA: TGTGCCAGCAGTCTTGGACAGCTTGGAAACACCATATATTTT. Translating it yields CASSLGQLGNTIYF.

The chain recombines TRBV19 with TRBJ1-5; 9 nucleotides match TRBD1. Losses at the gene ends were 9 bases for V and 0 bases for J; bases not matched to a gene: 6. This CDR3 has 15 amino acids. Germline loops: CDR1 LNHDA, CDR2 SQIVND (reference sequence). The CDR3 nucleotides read TGTGCCAGCTCACAGGGGGCCCCTAGCAATCAGCCCCAGCATTTT. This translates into CASSQGAPSNQPQHF.

The CDR3 is CASSPLDIMNTEAFF. CDR3 sequence (DNA): TGTGCCAGCTCACCACTCGACATCATGAACACTGAAGCTTTCTTT. The V call is TRBV18, the J call TRBJ1-1; no clear D gene. CDR1 and CDR2 from the germline V gene are KGHSH and LQKENI. The V gene lost 1 base and the J gene lost 0 bases, with 9 bases spanning the gap. The CDR3 runs to 15 residues.

The CDR3 nucleotides are TGTGCCAGTAGTGGATACAGGGTTGCGACTAATGAAAAACTGTTTTTT. Amino acids: CASSGYRVATNEKLFF. The chain links TRBV19 to TRBJ1-4; TRBD1 is a possible D gene (6 bases). Trimming took off 5 bases at V and 2 bases at J, with 15 bases between the two ends. This CDR3 has 16 residues. Germline CDR1 LNHDA, CDR2 SQIVND (reference sequence).

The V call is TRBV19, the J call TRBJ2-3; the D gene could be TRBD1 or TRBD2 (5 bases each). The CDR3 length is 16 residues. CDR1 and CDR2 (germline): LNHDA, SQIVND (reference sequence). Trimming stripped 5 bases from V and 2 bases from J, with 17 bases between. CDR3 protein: CASSLLRDATTDTQYF. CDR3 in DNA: TGTGCCAGTAGTCTCCTCCGGGACGCCACCACAGATACGCAGTATTTT. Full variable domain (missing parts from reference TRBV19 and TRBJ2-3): DGGITQSPKYLFRKEGQNVTLSCEQNLNHDAMYWYRQDPGQGLRLIYYSQIVNDFQKGDIAEGYSVSREKKESFPLTVTSAQKNPTAFYLCASSLLRDATTDTQYFGPGTRLTVL.

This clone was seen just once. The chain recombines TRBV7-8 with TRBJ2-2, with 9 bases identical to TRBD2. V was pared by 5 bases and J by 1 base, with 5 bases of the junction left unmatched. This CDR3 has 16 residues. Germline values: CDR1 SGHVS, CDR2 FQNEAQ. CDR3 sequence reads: CASSPSSGVNTGELFF. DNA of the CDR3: TGTGCCAGCAGCCCCTCTAGCGGGGTGAACACCGGGGAGCTGTTTTTT.

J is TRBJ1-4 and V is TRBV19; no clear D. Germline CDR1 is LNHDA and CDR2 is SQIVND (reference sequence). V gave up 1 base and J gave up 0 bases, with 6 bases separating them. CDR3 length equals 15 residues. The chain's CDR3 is CASSIGQTTNEKLFF. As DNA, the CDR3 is TGTGCCAGTAGTATAGGTCAGACAACTAATGAAAAACTGTTTTTT. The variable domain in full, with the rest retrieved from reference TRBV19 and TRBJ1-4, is DGGITQSPKYLFRKEGQNVTLSCEQNLNHDAMYWYRQDPGQGLRLIYYSQIVNDFQKGDIAEGYSVSREKKESFPLTVTSAQKNPTAFYLCASSIGQTTNEKLFFGSGTQLSVL.

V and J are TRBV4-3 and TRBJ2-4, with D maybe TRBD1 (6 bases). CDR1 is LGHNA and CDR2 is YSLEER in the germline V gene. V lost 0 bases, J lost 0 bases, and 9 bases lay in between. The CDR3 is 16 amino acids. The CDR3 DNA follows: TGCGCCAGCAGCCAAGATCAGGGGATAGCCAAAAACATTCAGTACTTC. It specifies CASSQDQGIAKNIQYF.

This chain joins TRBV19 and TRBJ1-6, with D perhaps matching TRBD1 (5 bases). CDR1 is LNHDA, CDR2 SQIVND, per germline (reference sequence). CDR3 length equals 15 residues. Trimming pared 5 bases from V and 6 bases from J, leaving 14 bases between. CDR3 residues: CASSAGPLSNSPLHF. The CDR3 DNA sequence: TGTGCCAGTAGTGCGGGGCCCCTGAGTAATTCACCCCTCCACTTT.

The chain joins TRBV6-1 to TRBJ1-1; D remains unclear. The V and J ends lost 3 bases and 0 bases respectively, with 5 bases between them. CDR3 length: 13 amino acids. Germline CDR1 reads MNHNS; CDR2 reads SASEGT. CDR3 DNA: TGTGCCAGCAGTGATCCATTGAACACTGAAGCTTTCTTT. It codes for CASSDPLNTEAFF.

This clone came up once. CDR3 bases: TGCGCCAGCAGCTCCAGCGGGGGGGGCACAGATACGCAGTATTTT. It is translated as CASSSSGGGTDTQYF. The rearrangement joins TRBV5-1 to TRBJ2-3; 10 bases are a match to TRBD2. CDR3 length: 15 amino acids. Trimming cost V 3 bases and J 1 base; bases outside gene matches: 2. The germline gives CDR1 SGHRS, CDR2 YFSETQ.

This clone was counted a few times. The CDR3 reads CASSLDSLTEAFF. CDR3 sequence (DNA): TGCGCCAGCAGCTTGGATTCCCTGACTGAAGCTTTCTTT. V is TRBV5-1 and J is TRBJ1-1; D gene uncertain. The CDR3 runs 13 residues. The germline V gene has CDR1 SGHRS and CDR2 YFSETQ. V lost 0 bases and J lost 5, with 8 bases in between.